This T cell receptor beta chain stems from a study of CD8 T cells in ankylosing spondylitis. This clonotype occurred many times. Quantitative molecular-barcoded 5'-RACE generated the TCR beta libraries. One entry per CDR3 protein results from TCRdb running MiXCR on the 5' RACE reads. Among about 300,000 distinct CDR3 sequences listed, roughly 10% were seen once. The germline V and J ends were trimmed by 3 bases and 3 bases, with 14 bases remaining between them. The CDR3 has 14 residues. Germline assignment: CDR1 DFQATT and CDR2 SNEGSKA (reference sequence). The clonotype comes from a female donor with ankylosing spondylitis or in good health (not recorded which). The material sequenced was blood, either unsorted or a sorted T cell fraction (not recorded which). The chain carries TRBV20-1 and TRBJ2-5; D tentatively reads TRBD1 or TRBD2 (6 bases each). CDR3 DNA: TGCAGTGCTAGTCGCGGGACATTGAAAGAGACCCAGTACTTC. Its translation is CSASRGTLKETQYF.